Each of the 32 T cell receptor beta chains below was sequenced from the same sample in a study of regulatory T cells in long-lasting Graves disease. Specified time point: persistent/refractory GD, antithyroid drugs over 5 years with positive TRAb. Extracted RNA from PBMCs served as the source of the TCR library. CDR3-region Arm-PCR and iRepertoire HTBI primers produced the TCR beta libraries. TCRdb recomputed calls from the multiplex PCR reads with MiXCR, one row per CDR3 protein. The table lists some 340,000 distinct CDR3 sequences, roughly 25% of them singletons. Sequenced here: peripheral blood mononuclear cells (PBMCs), sampled when the disease was refractory, from a patient treated with antithyroid drugs. Receptor source: a woman aged 35 to 49 with Graves disease.

About this clonotype: A read error is possible here, since a much larger clone lies one base away. This chain joins TRBV3-1 and TRBJ2-7; D gene unclear. Germline V lookup: CDR1 LGHDT, CDR2 YNNKEL (reference sequence). The CDR3 totals 11 residues. Here the CDR3 reads CASSQEYEQHF. For the CDR3, the DNA is TGTGCCAGCAGCCAAGAGTACGAGCAGCACTTC.

This clonotype was seen at least ten times. The V and J genes are TRBV20-1 and TRBJ1-4, with TRBD1 identical over 10 bases. The germline V gene encodes CDR1 DFQATT and CDR2 SNEGSKA (reference sequence). This CDR3 is built from 15 residues. Trimming removed 5 bases from V and 7 bases from J; junction bases left unmatched: 10. CDR3 region: CSAEMTGGVGEKLFF. The CDR3 nucleotides are TGCAGTGCTGAGATGACAGGGGGCGTAGGTGAAAAACTGTTTTTT.

This clonotype has at least ten counts. The chain combines TRBV11-2 with TRBJ2-5; D possibly corresponds to TRBD1 (5 bases). The V gene's germline CDR1 is SGHAT and CDR2 FQNNGV. This CDR3 is built from 14 residues. V was pared by 5 bases and J by 1 base, with 11 bases between. The CDR3 DNA reads as TGTGCCAGCAGCCCCCACAGGTTCCAAGAGACCCAGTACTTC. Translating gives CASSPHRFQETQYF.

The chain links TRBV12-3 or TRBV12-4 to TRBJ2-5; a possible D gene is TRBD2 (6 bases). CDR3 length equals 14 residues. Trimming removed 7 bases from V and 5 bases from J, with 17 bases in between. CDR3 in DNA: TGTGCCAGCAATATGGGTCCGGGGAGGGAGACCCAGTACTTC. Translated, it gives CASNMGPGRETQYF.

The gene calls are TRBV19 and TRBJ2-1, with 11 bases matching TRBD2. With 7 bases clipped from V and 5 bases from J, the junction kept 10 bases outside the gene matches. CDR3 size: 16 residues. Germline CDR1 LNHDA, CDR2 SQIVND (reference sequence). The CDR3 sequence: CASTPRGLAENNEQFF. In nucleotides, the CDR3 is TGTGCCAGTACCCCCAGGGGACTAGCGGAAAACAATGAGCAGTTCTTC.

This clonotype was counted a few times. The chain carries TRBV11-1 and TRBJ1-5; D is undetermined. The CDR3 length is 11 residues. Germline lookup yields CDR1 SGHAT and CDR2 FQDESV (reference sequence). Trimming took off 4 bases at V and 9 bases at J, with 7 bases between the two ends. The CDR3 loop is CASSWGGPQHF. The CDR3 DNA sequence: TGTGCCAGCAGCTGGGGTGGGCCCCAGCATTTT.

The rearrangement uses TRBV20-1 and TRBJ2-1; 9 nucleotides match TRBD1. Per germline, CDR1 DFQATT and CDR2 SNEGSKA (reference sequence). This CDR3 spans 14 amino acids. Trimming took 5 bases from V and 6 from J; bases not matched to a gene: 8. The CDR3 nucleotides read TGCAGTGCTTTCTCGGACAGGGGAACCAATGAGCAGTTCTTC. It specifies CSAFSDRGTNEQFF.

The chain has TRBV13 and TRBJ2-1; D might be TRBD2 (6 bases). V was clipped by 1 base and J by 5 bases, with 9 bases between them. The CDR3 loop spans 14 amino acids. CDR1 and CDR2 (germline): PRHDT, FYEKMQ (reference sequence). CDR3 DNA sequence: TGTGCCAGCAGCTTAGCGGGAGATAACAATGAGCAGTTCTTC. This codes for CASSLAGDNNEQFF.

This clonotype was seen many times. V and J are TRBV28 and TRBJ1-1; D is unresolved. The CDR3 is 13 residues long. Trimming pared 6 bases from V and 0 bases from J, leaving 8 bases between. Germline CDR1 is MDHEN and CDR2 is SYDVKM. CDR3 DNA: TGTGCCAGCAGAAACATTATGAACACTGAAGCTTTCTTT. Translated: CASRNIMNTEAFF. The full variable domain, in which reference TRBV28 and TRBJ1-1 provide the parts outside the CDR3, is DVKVTQSSRYLVKRTGEKVFLECVQDMDHENMFWYRQDPGLGLRLIYFSYDVKMKEKGDIPEGYSVSREKKERFSLILESASTNQTSMYLCASRNIMNTEAFFGQGTRLTVV.

This clonotype was recorded many times. The chain uses TRBV3-1 and TRBJ2-5; either TRBD1 or TRBD2 may fit D (5 bases each). The length of the CDR3 is 14 residues. The V gene's germline CDR1 is LGHDT and CDR2 YNNKEL (reference sequence). Between the trimmed V and J ends, which lost 3 bases and 5 bases, there was a span of 13 bases. The chain's CDR3 is CASSHLGVRETQYF. The DNA for the CDR3 is TGTGCCAGCAGCCACCTGGGGGTGAGGGAGACCCAGTACTTC.

This clonotype was detected a few times. V gene TRBV11-1 combines with J gene TRBJ2-3; TRBD2 matches 9 bases. CDR1 and CDR2 (germline): SGHAT, FQDESV (reference sequence). The trim removed 4 bases at V and 0 bases at J, leaving 5 bases unmatched. The CDR3 is made up of 16 amino acids. This CDR3 reads CASSSVAGASTDTQYF. As DNA, the CDR3 is TGTGCCAGCAGCTCAGTAGCGGGAGCCAGCACAGATACGCAGTATTTT.

This clonotype was seen ten or more times. The V and J genes are TRBV28 and TRBJ1-5; tentative D call: TRBD1 (6 bases). The CDR3 is 15 residues long. Germline V gives CDR1 MDHEN, CDR2 SYDVKM. The ends were cut back, 4 bases at V and 5 bases at J, with 15 bases in the middle. CDR3 loop: CASSSRQESDQPQHF. For the CDR3, the DNA is TGTGCCAGCAGTTCTCGACAGGAGTCAGATCAGCCCCAGCATTTT.

A few counts support this clonotype. A single base separates this from a much larger clone, so it may be a read error. The chain links TRBV28 to TRBJ1-5; unclear D gene. CDR1 and CDR2 (germline): MDHEN, SYDVKM. Trimming stripped 9 bases from V and 0 bases from J, with 12 bases between. This CDR3 contains 14 residues. In DNA, the CDR3 is TGTGCCAGTGCTAAGTCTTATAGCAATCAGCCCCAGCATTTT. Amino acid sequence: CASAKSYSNQPQHF.

This clonotype came up once. The chain is built from TRBV20-1 and TRBJ1-1, with 8 nucleotides matching TRBD1. The CDR3 has 12 residues. The trim removed 7 bases at V and 8 bases at J, leaving 9 bases unmatched. In germline, CDR1 is DFQATT, CDR2 SNEGSKA (reference sequence). The chain's CDR3 is CSGRRQGLEAFF. CDR3 nucleotide sequence: TGCAGTGGCCGTCGACAGGGGCTAGAAGCTTTCTTT.

This clonotype was seen repeatedly, ten times or more. The chain carries TRBV12-3 or TRBV12-4 and TRBJ2-2; 7 bases fit TRBD2. The CDR3 spans 17 residues. Trimming removed 3 bases from V and 0 bases from J; junction bases left unmatched: 7. In DNA, the CDR3 is TGTGCCAGCAGTTTCGGTGCGGCGGGAGCGAACACCGGGGAGCTGTTTTTT. It translates to CASSFGAAGANTGELFF.

Only a few counts were recorded for this clonotype. The V gene is TRBV13, the J gene TRBJ1-1; D might be TRBD1 (5 bases). The CDR3 is 12 amino acids. V dropped 1 base and J dropped 11 bases, with 11 bases sitting between them. Germline V CDR1 and CDR2: PRHDT, FYEKMQ (reference sequence). The CDR3 nucleotides read TGTGCCAGCAGCTTAGCCCTTTACAGGGCTTTCTTT. Encoded protein: CASSLALYRAFF. The full variable domain, with the rest looked up from reference TRBV13 and TRBJ1-1, is AAGVIQSPRHLIKEKRETATLKCYPIPRHDTVYWYQQGPGQDPQFLISFYEKMQSDKGSIPDRFSAQQFSDYHSELNMSSLELGDSALYFCASSLALYRAFFGQGTRLTVV.

The J gene is TRBJ2-5, the V gene TRBV2; 8 nucleotides align to TRBD1. Trimming removed 1 base from V and 5 bases from J; junction bases left unmatched: 6. The CDR3 consists of 15 residues. Germline assignment: CDR1 SNHLY and CDR2 FYNNEI. The CDR3 reads CASSEGTGREETQYF. CDR3 sequence (DNA): TGTGCCAGCAGTGAAGGGACAGGGCGAGAGGAGACCCAGTACTTC.

The rearrangement joins TRBV12-3 or TRBV12-4 to TRBJ2-1, with D maybe TRBD2 (6 bases). This CDR3 has 17 residues. V was clipped by 3 bases and J by 5 bases, with 20 bases between them. CDR3 amino acids: CASSFGGSGGVNNEQFF. CDR3 DNA sequence: TGTGCCAGCAGTTTTGGGGGGAGTGGGGGAGTAAACAATGAGCAGTTCTTC.

This clonotype was seen ten or more times. At one of its ends the junction is not consistent with the germline gene, which may arise from a read error. CDR3 nucleotides: TGTGCTAGCAGCCATTTGGACAGCCAAGAGACCCAGTACTTC. It is translated as CASSHLDSQETQYF. The V gene is TRBV7-7, the J gene TRBJ2-5; a possible D gene is TRBD1 (6 bases). The CDR3 spans 14 residues. The germline V gene has CDR1 SSHAT and CDR2 FNYEAQ (reference sequence). The full variable domain, with the rest looked up from reference TRBV7-7 and TRBJ2-5, is GAGVSQSPRYKVTKRGQDVTLRCDPISSHATLYWYQQALGQGPEFLTYFNYEAQPDKSGLPSDRFSAERPEGSISTLTIQRTEQRDSAMYRCASSHLDSQETQYFGPGTRLLVL.

This clonotype has more than one count but fewer than ten. The chain uses TRBV7-6 and TRBJ1-5; perhaps TRBD1 as D (6 bases). CDR1 is SGHVS and CDR2 is FNYEAQ in the germline V gene. V was cut by 5 bases and J by 4 bases, with 24 bases left in between. CDR3 length: 18 residues. CDR3 nucleotide sequence: TGTGCCAGCAGCCCCCCCCGGTCGATCGGGACACCAAATCAGCCCCAGCATTTT. Its translation: CASSPPRSIGTPNQPQHF.

This clonotype was seen only a few times. This chain's CDR3 is CASSADDRDSGNTIYF. DNA of the CDR3: TGTGCCAGCAGCGCGGACGACAGGGACTCTGGAAACACCATATATTTT. The chain recombines TRBV9 with TRBJ1-3; 7 nucleotides align to TRBD1. The trim removed 3 bases at V and 0 bases at J, leaving 6 bases unmatched. CDR1 and CDR2 from the germline V gene are SGDLS and YYNGEE. The CDR3 covers 16 residues. The entire variable domain, with the rest obtained from reference TRBV9 and TRBJ1-3, is as follows: DSGVTQTPKHLITATGQRVTLRCSPRSGDLSVYWYQQSLDQGLQFLIQYYNGEERAKGNILERFSAQQFPDLHSELNLSSLELGDSALYFCASSADDRDSGNTIYFGEGSWLTVV.

There are a few counts of this clonotype. V and J are TRBV29-1 and TRBJ2-7, with D perhaps matching TRBD1 (6 bases). The CDR3 runs 16 residues. The V end was cut by 6 bases, the J end by 0 bases, with 21 bases between. CDR1 and CDR2 from the germline V gene are SQVTM and ANQGSEA. CDR3 bases: TGCAGCGTCCTACAAGAACAGGGCTCGAACTCCTACGAGCAGTACTTC. Amino acid sequence: CSVLQEQGSNSYEQYF.

This clonotype was detected ten times or more. The gene calls are TRBV11-2 and TRBJ2-7; 10 bases match TRBD2. From germline, CDR1 is SGHAT and CDR2 FQNNGV. The CDR3 totals 14 residues. V was clipped by 10 bases and J by 4 bases; unmatched bases: 10. CDR3 nucleotide sequence: TGTGCCACTTCAGCACTAGCGGGGAAATACGAGCAGTACTTC. It yields the protein CATSALAGKYEQYF.

This clonotype was counted many times. The chain recombines TRBV6-5 with TRBJ1-2, with D possibly matching TRBD1 (5 bases). The CDR3 covers 14 residues. V was pared by 0 bases and J by 6 bases, with 11 bases between. The germline gives CDR1 MNHEY, CDR2 SVGAGI. The CDR3: CASSYSGQGNGYTF. The CDR3 DNA is TGTGCCAGCAGTTACTCCGGGCAGGGAAATGGCTACACCTTC.

Many counts were recorded for this clonotype. The chain is built from TRBV28 and TRBJ2-5; a weak D match, TRBD2 (6 bases). The germline CDR1 and CDR2 sequences are MDHEN and SYDVKM. V lost 6 bases and J lost 0, with 8 bases in between. The length of the CDR3 is 13 residues. As DNA, the CDR3 is TGTGCCAGCAGCTCGGGGGACCAAGAGACCCAGTACTTC. Translating gives CASSSGDQETQYF.

This chain links TRBV18 with TRBJ2-1; 11 nucleotides line up with TRBD2. The CDR3 is 15 residues long. Germline lookup yields CDR1 KGHSH and CDR2 LQKENI. J was trimmed by 6 bases and V by 0 bases; bases with no gene match: 1. DNA of the CDR3: TGTGCCAGCTCACCACCTAGCGGGAGGGGCAATGAGCAGTTCTTC. Protein sequence: CASSPPSGRGNEQFF.

This clonotype was detected ten times or more. V is TRBV6-5 and J is TRBJ2-7; 7 bases match TRBD1. This CDR3 region has 19 residues. Trimming took 0 bases from V and 3 from J; bases not matched to a gene: 17. Germline V gene lookup returns CDR1 MNHEY and CDR2 SVGAGI. CDR3 loop: CASSYSSGMGQSSYYEQYF. The CDR3 DNA reads TGTGCCAGCAGTTACTCGAGTGGAATGGGACAGTCGTCGTACTACGAGCAGTACTTC.

This clonotype was seen a handful of times. This chain joins TRBV5-4 and TRBJ2-7; 8 nucleotides align to TRBD2. The CDR3 is made up of 14 amino acids. Germline V gene data show CDR1 as SGHNT and CDR2 as YYREEE (reference sequence). J lost 12 bases, V lost 3 bases, and 14 bases had no gene match. CDR3 region: CASSSGGGRMKPYF. In DNA form, the CDR3 reads TGTGCCAGCAGCTCGGGCGGCGGGAGGATGAAGCCGTACTTC.

This clonotype was counted between two and nine times. The chain is built from TRBV6-1 and TRBJ2-2; no definite D call. V lost 5 bases to trimming and J lost 1 base, with 11 bases between them. CDR3 length equals 15 residues. Per the germline V gene, CDR1 is MNHNS and CDR2 is SASEGT. The CDR3 DNA sequence: TGTGCCAGCAGTACCGGAGTAGTGAACACCGGGGAGCTGTTTTTT. As protein: CASSTGVVNTGELFF.

This clonotype was seen ten or more times. This chain links TRBV2 with TRBJ1-2, with D possibly matching TRBD1 (5 bases). The germline V and J ends were trimmed by 3 bases and 3 bases, with 14 bases remaining between them. This CDR3 has 15 amino acids. In germline, CDR1 is SNHLY, CDR2 FYNNEI. The DNA for the CDR3 is TGTGCCAGCAGTGACCGGGACGGTTTATACTATGGCTACACCTTC. This encodes CASSDRDGLYYGYTF.

With regard to this clonotype: One base away lies a much larger clone, so this may be a sequencing read error. Likely a read error: the CDR3 ends without its conserved phenylalanine or tryptophan. This rearrangement joins TRBV7-6 to TRBJ1-3, with D tentatively TRBD1 (6 bases). With 3 bases removed from V and 0 bases from J, the gap between germline ends came to 9 bases. The CDR3 consists of 15 residues. CDR1 SGHVS and CDR2 FNYEAQ come from the germline V gene. CDR3 sequence: CASSFQGLSGNTIYS. The CDR3 DNA is TGTGCCAGCAGCTTTCAGGGGCTCTCTGGAAACACCATATATTCT.

J is TRBJ2-5 and V is TRBV10-3, with D possibly TRBD2 on 5 matching bases. Germline V gene lookup returns CDR1 ENHRY and CDR2 SYGVKD. This CDR3 has 12 residues. V was clipped by 3 bases and J by 7 bases, with 9 bases between them. The CDR3, as DNA: TGTGCCATCAGTGACGGCGAGGGGACCCAGTACTTC. Translation gives CAISDGEGTQYF.